This TCR beta chain was recovered during a study of blood T cell repertoires in COVID-19. Repertoires were generated with immunoSEQ multiplex PCR, while TCRdb's copy carries only in-frame clones and drops some. The sample holds around 130,000 clones, around 91% seen once. This TCR was sampled from a man aged 65 to 85 with active or convalescent COVID-19. Source material: peripheral blood.

This chain's CDR3 is CASSLGQGSDYGYTF. Here the CDR3 DNA reads TGTGCCAGCAGTCTAGGACAGGGTTCGGACTATGGCTACACCTTC. J is TRBJ1-2 and V is TRBV27; 8 nucleotides align to TRBD1. Looked up from germline, CDR1 is MNHEY and CDR2 is SMNVEV (reference sequence). The trim removed 5 bases at V and 3 bases at J, leaving 8 bases unmatched. The CDR3 loop spans 15 amino acids.